Below are 22 T cell receptor beta chains sequenced from a single sample in a study of shared clonotypes between healthy human individuals. Data came from immunoSEQ multiplex PCR; TCRdb stores just in-frame clones and leaves some out. The top ten clones hold 12% of a sample with 470,000 or so clones, around 73% of them seen once. What was sequenced was PBMCs. The receptors derive from a middle-aged woman in good health. Some clones in this sample may be carry-over from other donors' samples.

This clone showed up just once. The identical CDR3 is also encoded by other nucleotide sequences in the sample. The rearrangement links TRBV20-1 to TRBJ2-7, with D perhaps TRBD1 (6 bases). The V gene's germline CDR1 is DFQATT and CDR2 SNEGSKA (reference sequence). The CDR3 consists of 11 residues. Trimming took off 6 bases at V and 4 bases at J, with 10 bases between the two ends. The CDR3 protein is CSARDNYEQYF. CDR3 DNA sequence: TGCAGTGCGAGGGACAATTACGAGCAGTACTTC.

CDR3 protein: CASSPEAGAYEQFF. CDR3 sequence (DNA): TGTGCCAGCTCACCCGAGGCGGGGGCCTATGAGCAGTTCTTC. V and J are TRBV18 and TRBJ2-1; possible D gene TRBD2, 7 bases. The germline CDR1 and CDR2 sequences are KGHSH and LQKENI. This CDR3 spans 14 amino acids. V lost 3 bases and J 8 bases, leaving 14 bases between the germline ends.

The V gene is TRBV4-3, the J gene TRBJ1-2; D possibly corresponds to TRBD1 (5 bases). CDR1 and CDR2 from the germline V gene are LGHNA and YSLEER. Between the trimmed V and J ends, which lost 1 base and 4 bases, there was a span of 7 bases. CDR3 size: 13 residues. The CDR3 nucleotides are TGCGCCAGCAGCCAAGGGGGGGGCTATGGCTACACCTTC. Translation: CASSQGGGYGYTF.

The chain combines TRBV6-5 with TRBJ2-2; TRBD2 aligns across 7 bases. The germline V gene has CDR1 MNHEY and CDR2 SVGAGI. V shed 6 bases and J 1 base; nucleotides not matched to a gene: 2. The CDR3 loop spans 14 amino acids. In DNA form, the CDR3 reads TGTGCCAGCAGGCGCGGGGGGAACACCGGGGAGCTGTTTTTT. Translating it yields CASRRGGNTGELFF.

The V gene is TRBV9, the J gene TRBJ1-1; D possibly corresponds to TRBD1 (5 bases). Trimming cost V 0 bases and J 4 bases, with 10 bases left between them. This CDR3 spans 14 amino acids. Germline V gives CDR1 SGDLS, CDR2 YYNGEE. CDR3 protein: CASSVVEGSTEAFF. In nucleotides, the CDR3 is TGTGCCAGCAGCGTAGTTGAGGGGAGCACTGAAGCTTTCTTT.

This chain links TRBV19 with TRBJ2-1; 10 positions match TRBD2. Germline V CDR1 and CDR2: LNHDA, SQIVND (reference sequence). V lost 5 bases to trimming and J lost 7 bases; unmatched junction nucleotides: 8. The CDR3 covers 15 residues. CDR3 amino acids: CASSRSSGGRNEQFF. DNA of the CDR3: TGTGCCAGTAGTCGCTCTAGCGGGGGACGTAATGAGCAGTTCTTC.

The V and J genes are TRBV18 and TRBJ2-5; 10 positions agree with TRBD2. Germline CDR1 reads KGHSH; CDR2 reads LQKENI. Trimming removed 3 bases from V and 1 base from J; junction bases left unmatched: 23. The CDR3 totals 22 residues. CDR3 sequence: CASSPLGGFWTSGKPIQETQYF. DNA of the CDR3: TGTGCCAGCTCACCTCTAGGGGGATTTTGGACTAGCGGCAAACCGATCCAAGAGACCCAGTACTTC.

The chain recombines TRBV11-2 with TRBJ2-5; a possible D gene is TRBD2 (5 bases). Deletions cut 5 bases from V and 1 base from J, with 11 bases between. This CDR3 is built from 14 residues. The germline gives CDR1 SGHAT, CDR2 FQNNGV. CDR3 DNA sequence: TGTGCCAGCAGCCCAGGACTTTTCCAAGAGACCCAGTACTTC. Amino acids: CASSPGLFQETQYF. Based on the CDR3 plus reference TRBV11-2 and TRBJ2-5, the full variable domain is EAGVAQSPRYKIIEKRQSVAFWCNPISGHATLYWYQQILGQGPKLLIQFQNNGVVDDSQLPKDRFSAERLKGVDSTLKIQPAKLEDSAVYLCASSPGLFQETQYFGPGTRLLVL.

This clone has just one count. This rearrangement joins TRBV6-5 to TRBJ2-1, with 11 positions matching TRBD2. The CDR3 is 15 residues long. Unmatched junction bases numbered 11, after V lost 1 base and J lost 15 bases. Looked up from germline, CDR1 is MNHEY and CDR2 is SVGAGI. The CDR3 nucleotides are TGTGCCAGCAGTTACTGGGCTAGCGGGAGGTTCTCCCCGTTCTTC. It translates to CASSYWASGRFSPFF.

This chain links TRBV6-1 with TRBJ1-4, with 11 bases that match TRBD1. This CDR3 has 14 residues. V dropped 4 bases and J dropped 13; count of bases not matched to a gene: 8. Per the germline V gene, CDR1 is MNHNS and CDR2 is SASEGT. Written as DNA, the CDR3 is TGTGCCAGCAGTGCGGACAGGGGGCGCGAGGCACTGTTTTTT. Residues: CASSADRGREALFF.

This rearrangement joins TRBV30 to TRBJ2-1; D gene ambiguous. Germline V gives CDR1 GTSNPN, CDR2 SVGIG (reference sequence). The CDR3 sequence is 14 residues long. Trimming removed 0 bases at V and 6 bases at J, with 12 bases between. CDR3 nucleotide sequence: TGTGCCTGGAGTGTAACGGCAGACCTCAATGAGCAGTTCTTC. It yields the protein CAWSVTADLNEQFF.

The chain couples TRBV28 to TRBJ1-2, with no clear D. The CDR3 sequence is 15 residues long. The V gene's germline CDR1 is MDHEN and CDR2 SYDVKM. The V and J ends lost 3 bases and 4 bases respectively, with 15 bases between them. The CDR3 DNA reads as TGTGCCAGCAGTTTGGACCGGCTTCGGGGCTATGGCTACACCTTC. Its translation: CASSLDRLRGYGYTF.

As for this clone: A read error likely explains this, since a far larger clone differs by one base. V is TRBV7-6 and J is TRBJ1-4; the match to TRBD1 covers 7 bases. CDR3 size: 14 residues. Germline V gene data show CDR1 as SGHVS and CDR2 as FNYEAQ. The CDR3 bases are TGTGCCAGCAGCTTAAGGGGGCCTAATGAAGAACTGTTTTTT. Protein: CASSLRGPNEELFF.

The chain joins TRBV13 to TRBJ2-7; D gene unclear. The CDR3 is 14 amino acids. V dropped 1 base and J dropped 0 bases, with 7 bases sitting between them. From germline, CDR1 is PRHDT and CDR2 FYEKMQ (reference sequence). CDR3 amino acids: CASSLAHLSYEQYF. DNA of the CDR3: TGTGCCAGCAGCTTAGCCCACCTCTCCTACGAGCAGTACTTC.

The chain links TRBV5-1 to TRBJ2-5, with D possibly matching TRBD2 (7 bases). Per germline, CDR1 SGHRS and CDR2 YFSETQ. Trimming left V 3 bases short and J 5 bases short, with 14 bases between. The CDR3 is made up of 14 amino acids. CDR3 sequence (DNA): TGCGCCAGCAGCTCGAGGGGGGGAGCGGAGACCCAGTACTTC. Protein sequence: CASSSRGGAETQYF.

The V call is TRBV5-4, the J call TRBJ2-3, with 7 bases matching TRBD2. V lost 3 bases, J lost 2 bases, and 6 bases stayed unmatched. There are 15 residues in the CDR3. The germline V gene has CDR1 SGHNT and CDR2 YYREEE (reference sequence). The CDR3 DNA reads TGTGCCAGCAGCTCCCCGGGACTATTCACAGATACGCAGTATTTT. It yields the protein CASSSPGLFTDTQYF.

The gene calls are TRBV25-1 and TRBJ2-2, with no clear D. Per the germline V gene, CDR1 is MGHDK and CDR2 is SYGVNS. CDR3 size: 13 residues. Trimming cost V 3 bases and J 4 bases, with 6 bases left between them. DNA of the CDR3: TGTGCCAGCAGTGAGGGGTTCACCGGGGAGCTGTTTTTT. Translating it yields CASSEGFTGELFF.

The gene calls are TRBV7-2 and TRBJ2-4; TRBD1 matches 11 bases. The ends lost 4 bases at V and 7 bases at J; junction bases unmatched: 3. The CDR3 totals 14 residues. Germline V gene data show CDR1 as SGHTA and CDR2 as FQGNSA. The CDR3 loop reads CASSYRDRGNIQYF. CDR3 bases: TGTGCCAGCAGCTACCGGGACAGGGGGAACATTCAGTACTTC.

The chain joins TRBV19 to TRBJ2-3, with D possibly being TRBD1 or TRBD2 (6 bases each). This CDR3 is 15 amino acids long. Germline loops: CDR1 LNHDA, CDR2 SQIVND (reference sequence). The V end lost 4 bases, the J end lost 2 bases, and 13 bases lay between the germline ends. In nucleotides, the CDR3 is TGTGCCAGTAGTAAAACAGGGACTCCCACAGATACGCAGTATTTT. Protein sequence: CASSKTGTPTDTQYF.

The chain employs TRBV2 and TRBJ1-5; D uncertain. Trimming pared 4 bases from V and 7 bases from J, leaving 11 bases between. This CDR3 has 13 amino acids. Germline V gene sequence: CDR1 SNHLY, CDR2 FYNNEI. CDR3 residues: CASSAQERQPQHF. CDR3 DNA: TGTGCCAGCAGTGCTCAGGAGCGACAGCCCCAGCATTTT.

The J gene is TRBJ2-5, the V gene TRBV7-8, with TRBD1 identical over 8 bases. The CDR3 spans 16 residues. J lost 1 base, V lost 2 bases, and 6 bases had no gene match. Germline CDR1 SGHVS, CDR2 FQNEAQ. The CDR3 region has the DNA TGTGCCAGCAGCTTAAGGGGAGGACAGGGCCAAGAGACCCAGTACTTC. Translation gives CASSLRGGQGQETQYF.

This rearrangement joins TRBV27 to TRBJ1-2; TRBD1 matches at 8 bases. With V trimmed by 6 bases and J by 9 bases, 12 bases remained unmatched. Germline V gene lookup returns CDR1 MNHEY and CDR2 SMNVEV (reference sequence). The CDR3 extends over 14 amino acids. CDR3 loop: CASRGTGDSNSYTF. DNA for the CDR3: TGTGCCAGCAGGGGGACAGGAGATTCCAATAGCTACACCTTC.